One sample yielded the 29 T cell receptor beta chains listed below, sequenced in a study of lymphopenia after photon versus proton radiotherapy. Sequenced by immunoSEQ multiplex PCR; TCRdb stores in-frame clones only, minus some. Seen here are 6,500 to 8,500 clones, 85% to 95% observed once, and the top ten hold under 2%. The input for sequencing was peripheral blood, taken from a patient treated with photon-based radiotherapy. Receptor source: a woman aged 45 to 65 with cholangiocarcinoma.

The rearrangement joins TRBV9 to TRBJ2-3; 8 positions agree with TRBD1. The CDR3 is 16 amino acids. From germline, CDR1 is SGDLS and CDR2 YYNGEE. Unmatched junction bases numbered 7, after V lost 3 bases and J lost 1 base. The CDR3: CASSGAGGRGTDTQYF. In DNA form, the CDR3 reads TGTGCCAGCAGCGGCGCAGGGGGCCGAGGCACAGATACGCAGTATTTT.

The rearrangement joins TRBV7-2 to TRBJ1-4; D is uncertain. Trimming took 6 bases from V and 3 from J, leaving 8 bases between them. The CDR3 sequence is 13 residues long. The germline V gene encodes CDR1 SGHTA and CDR2 FQGNSA. The CDR3 DNA reads as TGTGCCAGCAGTGGGGAAGCTAATGAAAAACTGTTTTTT. Translating it yields CASSGEANEKLFF.

The CDR3 region has the DNA TGTGCCAGCAGCCCTTCTACAGGGGATGGCTACACCTTC. Translation: CASSPSTGDGYTF. The chain joins TRBV7-9 to TRBJ1-2; TRBD1 matches 7 bases. Germline values: CDR1 SEHNR, CDR2 FQNEAQ (reference sequence). With V trimmed by 5 bases and J by 6 bases, 6 bases remained unmatched. The length of the CDR3 is 13 residues.

This chain joins TRBV12-5 and TRBJ1-5; D call uncertain. V shed 3 bases and J shed 7 bases, with 10 bases lying between them. This CDR3 region has 13 residues. CDR1 and CDR2 (germline): LGHNT, FRNRAP. Here the CDR3 reads CASGLDMRQPQHF. CDR3 coding DNA: TGTGCTAGTGGTTTAGACATGAGGCAGCCCCAGCATTTT.

This sequence joins TRBV7-2 and TRBJ1-4; no clear D. There are 14 residues in the CDR3. Germline CDR1 is SGHTA and CDR2 is FQGNSA. Trimming pared 0 bases from V and 7 bases from J, leaving 9 bases between. This chain's CDR3 is CASSLAPAREKLFF. In nucleotides, the CDR3 is TGTGCCAGCAGCTTAGCCCCGGCCCGTGAAAAACTGTTTTTT.

V gene TRBV11-2 combines with J gene TRBJ2-5; 11 bases agree with TRBD2. Germline lookup yields CDR1 SGHAT and CDR2 FQNNGV. The CDR3 loop spans 17 amino acids. The V and J ends lost 3 bases and 7 bases, in that order; junction bases with no gene match: 13. CDR3 nucleotides: TGTGCCAGCAGCTTCGGTTATAGCGGGGGGGCAGCGGGGACCCAGTACTTC. Protein: CASSFGYSGGAAGTQYF.

The chain links TRBV6-5 to TRBJ1-2; no reliable D call. The length of the CDR3 is 15 residues. Trimming left V 5 bases short and J 14 bases short, with 27 bases between. Per germline, CDR1 MNHEY and CDR2 SVGAGI. In nucleotides, the CDR3 is TGTGCCAGCAGTCCTACTTACCCCACGGACGGCCGGGGAACCTTC. Its protein is CASSPTYPTDGRGTF.

The chain joins TRBV7-2 to TRBJ2-5; no clear D gene. CDR3 size: 14 residues. The germline gives CDR1 SGHTA, CDR2 FQGNSA. Trimming took 4 bases from V and 5 from J, leaving 14 bases between them. The CDR3 sequence: CASSSPTSPETQYF. The CDR3 DNA is TGTGCCAGCAGCTCACCCACTTCACCGGAGACCCAGTACTTC.

The chain carries TRBV15 and TRBJ1-1; 7 bases line up with TRBD1. The trim removed 0 bases at V and 1 base at J, leaving 5 bases unmatched. This CDR3 is built from 16 residues. The germline gives CDR1 LNHNV, CDR2 YYDKDF (reference sequence). The CDR3 loop reads CATSRDKGARNTEAFF. Written as DNA, the CDR3 is TGTGCCACCAGCAGAGACAAGGGGGCGCGGAACACTGAAGCTTTCTTT.

The genes are TRBV6-5 and TRBJ1-5; tentatively, D is TRBD1 (5 bases). Per the germline V gene, CDR1 is MNHEY and CDR2 is SVGAGI. CDR3 length: 14 residues. The V and J ends lost 6 bases and 4 bases respectively, with 13 bases between them. The CDR3 loop is CASSLTGENQPQHF. The CDR3 DNA reads as TGTGCCAGCAGCCTAACAGGAGAGAATCAGCCCCAGCATTTT.

This clone was observed once. The chain couples TRBV7-6 to TRBJ2-1, with 8 positions matching TRBD2. CDR1 SGHVS and CDR2 FNYEAQ come from the germline V gene. This CDR3 region has 16 residues. The V and J ends lost 1 base and 5 bases, in that order; junction bases with no gene match: 7. CDR3 loop: CASSLGAGGTNNEQFF. CDR3 coding DNA: TGTGCCAGCAGCTTAGGCGCGGGGGGCACAAACAATGAGCAGTTCTTC.

The rearrangement uses TRBV4-3 and TRBJ1-5; no clear D. This CDR3 contains 15 residues. Trimming took off 2 bases at V and 2 bases at J, with 10 bases between the two ends. Germline lookup yields CDR1 LGHNA and CDR2 YSLEER. CDR3 sequence reads: CASSQSMVGNQPQHF. In DNA form, the CDR3 reads TGCGCCAGCAGCCAAAGCATGGTGGGCAATCAGCCCCAGCATTTT.

V gene TRBV14 combines with J gene TRBJ1-2; D gene uncertain. CDR1 is SGHDN and CDR2 is FVKESK in the germline V gene. The CDR3 sequence is 15 residues long. V was shortened by 4 bases and J by 2 bases, with 14 bases between the two germline ends. DNA for the CDR3: TGTGCCAGCAGCCTCTTCACAGACTGGAACTATGGCTACACCTTC. It is translated as CASSLFTDWNYGYTF.

The V and J genes are TRBV5-1 and TRBJ1-1; D gene uncertain. This CDR3 is built from 15 residues. The germline CDR1 and CDR2 sequences are SGHRS and YFSETQ. The V gene lost 0 bases and the J gene lost 4 bases, with 13 bases spanning the gap. The CDR3 sequence: CASSLAEGLGTEAFF. In DNA, the CDR3 is TGCGCCAGCAGCTTGGCGGAGGGCTTGGGCACTGAAGCTTTCTTT.

This clone was seen more than once but under ten times. This chain joins TRBV7-2 and TRBJ1-5, with D maybe TRBD1 (6 bases). Trimming pared 1 base from V and 8 bases from J, leaving 6 bases between. The CDR3 is 12 amino acids. Looked up from germline, CDR1 is SGHTA and CDR2 is FQGNSA. CDR3 region: CASSLGTEPQHF. Here the CDR3 DNA reads TGTGCCAGCAGCTTAGGGACAGAGCCCCAGCATTTT.

The chain uses TRBV10-1 and TRBJ1-1, with D uncertain. This CDR3 comprises 13 residues. Germline V CDR1 and CDR2: WNHNN, SYGVQD (reference sequence). V lost 5 bases, J lost 2 bases, and 9 bases lay in between. CDR3 protein: CASSPSGNTEAFF. In nucleotides, the CDR3 is TGCGCCAGCAGTCCCTCAGGTAACACTGAAGCTTTCTTT.

J is TRBJ1-6 and V is TRBV7-6; D gene ambiguous. CDR3 size: 14 residues. Germline values: CDR1 SGHVS, CDR2 FNYEAQ. The V end lost 5 bases, the J end lost 3 bases, and 8 bases lay between the germline ends. The CDR3 DNA reads TGTGCCAGCAGCCCCGGCGTCTATAATTCACCCCTCCACTTT. Translation: CASSPGVYNSPLHF.

This clone was seen more than once but under ten times. V is TRBV5-4 and J is TRBJ1-1; D perhaps matches TRBD1 (5 bases). V was trimmed by 4 bases and J by 4 bases, leaving 17 bases between them. CDR3 length equals 15 residues. CDR1 and CDR2 from the germline V gene are SGHNT and YYREEE (reference sequence). CDR3 DNA: TGTGCCAGCAGCACACAGCCCAGGGAGGGCACTGAAGCTTTCTTT. Its protein product is CASSTQPREGTEAFF.

The chain combines TRBV9 with TRBJ1-2, with 9 positions matching TRBD1. The V and J ends lost 0 bases and 4 bases, in that order; junction bases with no gene match: 4. The CDR3 runs to 15 residues. Germline V gene data show CDR1 as SGDLS and CDR2 as YYNGEE. The CDR3 reads CASSVETGGTYGYTF. The CDR3 nucleotides read TGTGCCAGCAGCGTAGAGACAGGGGGAACCTATGGCTACACCTTC.

The chain couples TRBV7-2 to TRBJ1-5; D is possibly TRBD1 (6 bases). Trimming removed 1 base from V and 2 bases from J, with 9 bases in between. The CDR3 contains 15 residues. Germline V gives CDR1 SGHTA, CDR2 FQGNSA. The CDR3 region has the DNA TGTGCCAGCAGCTTAGAAGGGGGTGGCAATCAGCCCCAGCATTTT. Amino acid sequence: CASSLEGGGNQPQHF.

The J gene is TRBJ1-1, the V gene TRBV29-1, with 10 bases lining up with TRBD1. CDR1 SQVTM and CDR2 ANQGSEA come from the germline V gene. The CDR3 has 13 residues. The ends lost 6 bases at V and 8 bases at J; junction bases unmatched: 9. CDR3 nucleotide sequence: TGCAGCGTAAAAAGACAGGGGGCGGGAGAAGCTTTCTTT. Amino acids: CSVKRQGAGEAFF.

The CDR3 sequence: CASSQVGLGVDEQFF. CDR3 nucleotides: TGCGCCAGCAGCCAAGTCGGACTAGGCGTTGATGAGCAGTTCTTC. J is TRBJ2-1 and V is TRBV4-1; 7 nucleotides agree with TRBD2. Germline assignment: CDR1 MGHRA and CDR2 YSYEKL. The V segment lost 1 base and the J segment 8 bases; nucleotides outside the gene matches: 8. The CDR3 is 15 residues long.

The J gene is TRBJ2-1, the V gene TRBV29-1; 8 bases map to TRBD2. The CDR3 consists of 13 residues. J lost 9 bases, V lost 2 bases, and 6 bases had no gene match. Per germline, CDR1 SQVTM and CDR2 ANQGSEA. In nucleotides, the CDR3 is TGCAGCGTTGAACAGCGGGGGTCGGGTGAGCAGTTCTTC. Translating it yields CSVEQRGSGEQFF.

The CDR3 DNA reads as TGTGCCTGGAGGGATGCACAGGGACGCGCCACTGAAGCTTTCTTT. Residues: CAWRDAQGRATEAFF. The J gene is TRBJ1-1, the V gene TRBV30; tentative D call: TRBD1 (6 bases). Deletions cut 3 bases from V and 4 bases from J, with 18 bases between. This CDR3 contains 15 residues. Germline V gene data show CDR1 as GTSNPN and CDR2 as SVGIG (reference sequence).

This clone was seen once. The chain uses TRBV30 and TRBJ1-4; D possibly corresponds to TRBD1 (5 bases). The CDR3 runs 15 residues. In germline, CDR1 is GTSNPN, CDR2 SVGIG (reference sequence). The ends were cut back, 8 bases at V and 7 bases at J, with 23 bases in the middle. The CDR3 protein is CARMGQGIGGEKLFF. CDR3 coding DNA: TGTGCCAGAATGGGCCAGGGAATAGGAGGTGAAAAACTGTTTTTT.

This chain links TRBV18 with TRBJ1-1, with D uncertain. V gave up 0 bases and J gave up 5 bases, with 13 bases separating them. The CDR3 loop spans 15 amino acids. CDR1 and CDR2 from the germline V gene are KGHSH and LQKENI. CDR3 protein: CASSPPVPRRTEAFF. The CDR3 DNA sequence: TGTGCCAGCTCACCACCGGTGCCCAGGAGGACTGAAGCTTTCTTT.

The V gene is TRBV7-9, the J gene TRBJ2-5; D could derive from TRBD1 or TRBD2 (5 bases each). The V end was cut by 7 bases, the J end by 1 base, with 10 bases between. The germline V gene encodes CDR1 SEHNR and CDR2 FQNEAQ (reference sequence). There are 13 residues in the CDR3. The CDR3 is CASTTGTQETQYF. CDR3 coding DNA: TGTGCCAGCACCACCGGGACCCAAGAGACCCAGTACTTC. The complete variable domain, with remaining parts taken from reference TRBV7-9 and TRBJ2-5, reads DTGVSQNPRHKITKRGQNVTFRCDPISEHNRLYWYRQTLGQGPEFLTYFQNEAQLEKSRLLSDRFSAERPKGSFSTLEIQRTEQGDSAMYLCASTTGTQETQYFGPGTRLLVL.

V usage is TRBV15 and J usage is TRBJ2-3; D is unclear. This CDR3 region has 13 residues. Between the trimmed V and J ends, which lost 8 bases and 0 bases, there was a span of 9 bases. Germline CDR1 and CDR2: LNHNV and YYDKDF (reference sequence). The CDR3 loop reads CATRTKSTDTQYF. CDR3 bases: TGTGCCACCCGAACGAAGAGCACAGATACGCAGTATTTT. The full variable domain, with the rest looked up from reference TRBV15 and TRBJ2-3, is DAMVIQNPRYQVTQFGKPVTLSCSQTLNHNVMYWYQQKSSQAPKLLFHYYDKDFNNEADTPDNFQSRRPNTSFCFLDIRSPGLGDTAMYLCATRTKSTDTQYFGPGTRLTVL.

The chain uses TRBV4-1 and TRBJ1-4, with D hard to call. CDR3 length equals 16 residues. V gave up 4 bases and J gave up 11 bases, with 23 bases separating them. CDR1 MGHRA and CDR2 YSYEKL come from the germline V gene. DNA for the CDR3: TGCGCCAGCAGCCCCCCGCCGTGGAGGGTTTCTCCGAAACTGTTTTTT. Protein sequence: CASSPPPWRVSPKLFF.